This T cell receptor (beta chain) was identified in a study of shared T cell receptors in the human thymus. TCRdb's table, derived via immunoSEQ multiplex PCR, lists solely in-frame clones and lacks some. The sample lists about 660,000 clones, more than 75% occurring once. This clone was detected a few times. The CDR3 is 15 residues long. In germline, CDR1 is MDHEN, CDR2 SYDVKM. The germline V and J ends were trimmed by 1 base and 4 bases, with 10 bases remaining between them. This sample also appeared in a second study, on human thymus T cells.

The specimen sequenced was thymocytes. The source of this sequence is a boy in the first two years of life with a congenital heart defect. The chain employs TRBV28 and TRBJ1-4; weak D call: TRBD1 (5 bases). This CDR3 is CASSLFQGGNEKLFF. CDR3 sequence (DNA): TGTGCCAGCAGTTTATTCCAGGGCGGTAATGAAAAACTGTTTTTT.